The present T cell receptor beta chain was sequenced within a study of cytomegalovirus exposure and HLA in healthy donors. Clones were read by immunoSEQ multiplex PCR, and TCRdb kept only the in-frame ones, dropping some. The data show around 150,000 clones, about 89% seen once. This receptor was obtained from a woman aged 18-29 years in good health and CMV-seropositive. The specimen sequenced was PBMCs.

CDR3 sequence: CAYTRGEGNQPQHF. CDR3 nucleotide sequence: TGTGCCTACACAAGAGGGGAGGGAAATCAGCCCCAGCATTTT. The chain recombines TRBV30 with TRBJ1-5; TRBD1 is a possible D gene (5 bases). This CDR3 is built from 14 residues. The germline V gene encodes CDR1 GTSNPN and CDR2 SVGIG (reference sequence). V was trimmed by 7 bases and J by 4 bases, leaving 17 bases between them.